This is a list of T cell receptor beta chains from one sample in a study of blood T cell repertoires in COVID-19. Generated by immunoSEQ multiplex PCR, the TCRdb table keeps only in-frame clones and is missing some. The repertoire includes approximately 150,000 clones, 80% of them detected once, and about 3.5% sits in the top ten. The sequenced sample consisted of peripheral blood. These TCRs come from a man between 65 and 85 years old who had recovered from COVID-19. CDR3s include the opening cysteine and the closing phenylalanine or tryptophan. Each record gives: V gene, J gene, clone size, D gene, CDR3 protein. The D gene is left open where the match is weak. Clone size is not always given. Where it is, it says once, few, many or a class for expanded clones.

TRBV2	TRBJ2-1	once	TRBD1	CASRVTGGHEQFF
TRBV18	TRBJ2-1	-	TRBD2	CASSPPGLAGGNEQFF
TRBV30	TRBJ1-3	-	-	CAWSVRGTVGNTIYF
TRBV3-1/TRBV3-2	TRBJ1-3	-	TRBD1	CASSPRDRGTGNTIYF
TRBV4-1	TRBJ2-5	-	TRBD2	CASSQDGIAGTFQAQRETQYF
TRBV29-1	TRBJ1-1	many	TRBD1	CSEGQMNTEAFF
TRBV5-1	TRBJ2-4	-	-	CASSLGGVQNIQYF
TRBV11-3	TRBJ2-1	-	TRBD2	CASSRQRTSVSEQFF
TRBV2	TRBJ2-5	-	TRBD1	CASSERTGEETQYF
TRBV30	TRBJ1-5	-	-	CAWSAGSRSNQPQHF
TRBV18	TRBJ2-2	-	TRBD2	CASSRLAGVDTGELFF
TRBV4-3	TRBJ1-3	few	-	CASSQDPGTWNTIYF
TRBV4-1	TRBJ1-2	once	TRBD1	CASSRGQGGYTF
TRBV30	TRBJ2-7	-	TRBD2	CAWARGVVAGGEQYF
TRBV9	TRBJ2-7	few	-	CASSVTDSLPYEQYF
TRBV10-3	TRBJ2-1	-	TRBD2	CAISPGLADYNEQFF